What follows are 30 T cell receptor beta chains derived from one specimen sequenced in a study of TIL therapy for anti-PD-1-resistant metastatic lung cancer. The immunoSEQ assay was v3. The assay was immunoSEQ multiplex PCR, and TCRdb's table has in-frame clones only and misses some. The table records approximately 57,000 clones, over 75% of them present only once. The time point was: pre-treatment sample, taken before nivolumab and TIL therapy. This sample comprised blood, obtained at baseline. These receptors came from a person between 25 and 79 years old with non-small cell lung cancer.

The chain has TRBV24-1 and TRBJ2-3, with TRBD2 identical over 13 bases. Germline-derived CDR1 and CDR2 are KGHDR and SFDVKD. This CDR3 is 16 amino acids long. With V trimmed by 6 bases and J by 9 bases, 11 bases remained unmatched. CDR3 nucleotides: TGTGCCACCAGTTTCGGACTAGCGGGAGACTCGGCGACGCAGTATTTT. Protein product: CATSFGLAGDSATQYF.

The J gene is TRBJ2-5, the V gene TRBV9; D might be TRBD2 (7 bases). The V gene lost 0 bases and the J gene lost 0 bases, with 12 bases spanning the gap. This CDR3 is 16 amino acids long. Germline CDR1 reads SGDLS; CDR2 reads YYNGEE. In DNA form, the CDR3 reads TGTGCCAGCAGCGTAGATGGGGGGGCCAACCAAGAGACCCAGTACTTC. It translates to CASSVDGGANQETQYF.

The V and J genes are TRBV27 and TRBJ2-1; TRBD1 or TRBD2 may be the D gene (5 bases each). The CDR3 contains 16 residues. The V end lost 3 bases, the J end lost 5 bases, and 17 bases lay between the germline ends. The V gene's germline CDR1 is MNHEY and CDR2 SMNVEV (reference sequence). CDR3 in DNA: TGTGCCAGCAGTTTCCTCCCCCCCCGGGGCGACAATGAGCAGTTCTTC. This sequence encodes CASSFLPPRGDNEQFF.

The rearrangement links TRBV25-1 to TRBJ2-1, with a possible D match to TRBD2 (5 bases). CDR3 length equals 16 residues. Trimming stripped 2 bases from V and 0 bases from J, with 11 bases between. The germline gives CDR1 MGHDK, CDR2 SYGVNS. This chain's CDR3 is CASSEAFGVSYNEQFF. DNA of the CDR3: TGTGCCAGCAGTGAAGCTTTCGGGGTCTCCTACAATGAGCAGTTCTTC. Combining the CDR3 with reference TRBV25-1 and TRBJ2-1 gives the whole variable domain EADIYQTPRYLVIGTGKKITLECSQTMGHDKMYWYQQDPGMELHLIHYSYGVNSTEKGDLSSESTVSRIRTEHFPLTLESARPSHTSQYLCASSEAFGVSYNEQFFGPGTRLTVL.

The rearrangement joins TRBV3-1 (or the pseudogene TRBV3-2) to TRBJ2-2, with D hard to call. This CDR3 is 16 amino acids long. Germline V gene sequence: CDR1 LGHDT, CDR2 YNNKEL (reference sequence). V shed 4 bases and J shed 4 bases, with 16 bases lying between them. The CDR3 here is CASSPLRGQLTGELFF. The CDR3 bases are TGTGCCAGCAGCCCCCTAAGAGGTCAGCTCACCGGGGAGCTGTTTTTT.

The chain is built from TRBV7-9 and TRBJ2-2; TRBD1 matches at 10 bases. V lost 5 bases to trimming and J lost 4 bases; unmatched junction nucleotides: 7. CDR3 length equals 16 residues. Germline CDR1 reads SEHNR; CDR2 reads FQNEAQ (reference sequence). In DNA, the CDR3 is TGTGCCAGCAGCCCGGAAGACAGGGGGCCCACCGGGGAGCTGTTTTTT. Translated: CASSPEDRGPTGELFF.

This chain connects TRBV6-6 to TRBJ1-2, with D maybe TRBD1 (5 bases). The CDR3 contains 12 residues. Looked up from germline, CDR1 is MNHNY and CDR2 is SVGAGI (reference sequence). V gave up 5 bases and J gave up 7 bases, with 11 bases separating them. CDR3 in DNA: TGTGCCAGCAGTGCGGGGCCCCCTGGCTACACCTTC. Amino acids: CASSAGPPGYTF.

J is TRBJ2-7 and V is TRBV5-1; TRBD2 matches at 7 bases. CDR3 length equals 16 residues. CDR1 and CDR2 from the germline V gene are SGHRS and YFSETQ. Losses at the gene ends were 4 bases for V and 0 bases for J; bases not matched to a gene: 10. CDR3 region: CASSQSGAQSSYEQYF. The CDR3 nucleotides are TGCGCCAGCAGCCAAAGCGGGGCACAAAGCTCCTACGAGCAGTACTTC.

This clone was seen only a few times. The chain recombines TRBV19 with TRBJ2-1, with 7 bases lining up with TRBD2. The V gene end was trimmed by 4 bases and the J gene end by 0 bases; junction bases not matched to a gene: 3. Germline-derived CDR1 and CDR2 are LNHDA and SQIVND (reference sequence). CDR3 length: 15 amino acids. The CDR3 coding sequence is TGTGCCAGTAGTACCTCTAGCGGCTCCTACAATGAGCAGTTCTTC. This encodes CASSTSSGSYNEQFF. Looking up the rest from reference TRBV19 and TRBJ2-1 gives the full variable domain: DGGITQSPKYLFRKEGQNVTLSCEQNLNHDAMYWYRQDPGQGLRLIYYSQIVNDFQKGDIAEGYSVSREKKESFPLTVTSAQKNPTAFYLCASSTSSGSYNEQFFGPGTRLTVL.

This clone occurred once. The V gene is TRBV6-2 or TRBV6-3, the J gene TRBJ2-7; perhaps TRBD2 as D (6 bases). Looked up from germline, CDR1 is MNHEY and CDR2 is SVGEGT. This CDR3 region has 12 residues. Trimming pared 6 bases from V and 3 bases from J, leaving 9 bases between. This CDR3 reads CASSRDFYEQYF. The CDR3 nucleotides are TGTGCCAGCAGCCGGGACTTCTACGAGCAGTACTTC.

The chain joins TRBV7-2 to TRBJ2-4, with TRBD2 identical over 8 bases. Germline trimming cut 0 bases from V and 3 bases from J; bases unmatched to any gene: 1. The CDR3 sequence is 15 residues long. The germline CDR1 and CDR2 sequences are SGHTA and FQGNSA. CDR3 protein: CASSLAGTSKNIQYF. DNA for the CDR3: TGTGCCAGCAGCTTAGCCGGGACTAGCAAAAACATTCAGTACTTC.

This chain joins TRBV30 and TRBJ2-1; tentative D call: TRBD2 (5 bases). CDR1 is GTSNPN, CDR2 SVGIG, per germline (reference sequence). This CDR3 has 12 amino acids. Trimming cost V 0 bases and J 9 bases, with 9 bases left between them. For the CDR3, the DNA is TGTGCCTGGAGTGTTTTAGAGGGTGAGCAGTTCTTC. Translated, it gives CAWSVLEGEQFF.

This rearrangement joins TRBV6-5 to TRBJ2-7, with 7 bases that match TRBD2. V shed 0 bases and J 6 bases; nucleotides not matched to a gene: 5. CDR3 size: 14 residues. Germline lookup yields CDR1 MNHEY and CDR2 SVGAGI. As DNA, the CDR3 is TGTGCCAGCAGTTACTCGGGATCGGGAGGCGAGCAGTACTTC. As protein: CASSYSGSGGEQYF.

The chain has TRBV9 and TRBJ2-1; tentative D call: TRBD1 (5 bases). V was trimmed by 0 bases and J by 0 bases, leaving 16 bases between them. The CDR3 covers 18 residues. Germline CDR1 is SGDLS and CDR2 is YYNGEE. CDR3 in amino acids: CASSVDRFISRSYNEQFF. CDR3 coding DNA: TGTGCCAGCAGCGTAGACAGGTTTATTTCTCGCTCCTACAATGAGCAGTTCTTC.

J is TRBJ2-5 and V is TRBV5-6; possible D gene TRBD2, 5 bases. V lost 1 base, J lost 0 bases, and 10 bases lay in between. Germline CDR1 SGHDT, CDR2 YYEEEE. This CDR3 region has 15 residues. Here the CDR3 DNA reads TGTGCCAGCAGCTTGCGGAGGTTACACCAAGAGACCCAGTACTTC. This sequence encodes CASSLRRLHQETQYF. Combining the CDR3 with reference TRBV5-6 and TRBJ2-5 gives the whole variable domain DAGVTQSPTHLIKTRGQQVTLRCSPKSGHDTVSWYQQALGQGPQFIFQYYEEEERQRGNFPDRFSGHQFPNYSSELNVNALLLGDSALYLCASSLRRLHQETQYFGPGTRLLVL.

The chain is built from TRBV11-3 and TRBJ1-1, with D perhaps TRBD1 (5 bases). Germline-derived CDR1 and CDR2 are SGHNT and YENEEA. Between the trimmed V and J ends, which lost 5 bases and 2 bases, there was a span of 12 bases. This CDR3 is built from 14 residues. DNA of the CDR3: TGTGCCAGCAGCCCCGACAGACTCAACACTGAAGCTTTCTTT. Its protein is CASSPDRLNTEAFF.

The CDR3 spells CASNFVGSTEAFF. The CDR3 coding sequence is TGTGCCAGCAACTTCGTTGGATCCACTGAAGCTTTCTTT. This rearrangement joins TRBV12-3 or TRBV12-4 to TRBJ1-1; D gene unclear. CDR3 length: 13 amino acids. V was pared by 7 bases and J by 4 bases, with 13 bases between.

The chain links TRBV6-5 to TRBJ2-3; the match to TRBD1 covers 7 bases. J was trimmed by 11 bases and V by 6 bases; bases with no gene match: 8. The CDR3 is 12 amino acids. CDR1 and CDR2 (germline): MNHEY, SVGAGI. CDR3 residues: CASSMQGVRQYF. The CDR3 DNA is TGTGCCAGCAGCATGCAGGGGGTTCGGCAGTATTTT.

This clone was seen just once. The chain uses TRBV7-9 and TRBJ2-7; 10 positions agree with TRBD2. V was pared by 6 bases and J by 1 base, with 6 bases of the junction left unmatched. The CDR3 is 15 residues long. Germline CDR1 SEHNR, CDR2 FQNEAQ (reference sequence). The CDR3 is CASSPSGGASYEQYF. The CDR3 bases are TGTGCCAGCAGTCCGAGCGGGGGGGCTTCCTACGAGCAGTACTTC.

The chain links TRBV5-6 to TRBJ2-7; no definite D call. Germline-derived CDR1 and CDR2 are SGHDT and YYEEEE. This CDR3 is 12 amino acids long. V was pared by 1 base and J by 4 bases, with 6 bases between. The CDR3 loop is CASSLSVYEQYF. CDR3 nucleotides: TGTGCCAGCAGCTTGTCCGTTTACGAGCAGTACTTC.

V is TRBV3-1 (or the pseudogene TRBV3-2) and J is TRBJ2-3, with 7 positions matching TRBD2. CDR1 is LGHDT, CDR2 YNNKEL, per germline (reference sequence). After removal of 1 base from V and 6 bases from J, the junction contained 4 bases not matched to a gene. CDR3 length: 14 residues. CDR3 amino acids: CASSQGVLADTQYF. The CDR3 DNA follows: TGTGCCAGCAGCCAAGGCGTACTAGCGGATACGCAGTATTTT.

In its sample, this clone was seen once. The V gene is TRBV4-1, the J gene TRBJ2-5; 10 bases are shared with TRBD2. The CDR3 has 16 amino acids. With V trimmed by 1 base and J by 5 bases, 7 bases remained unmatched. Germline V gene sequence: CDR1 MGHRA, CDR2 YSYEKL. The CDR3 sequence is CASSQGLAGVDETQYF. DNA of the CDR3: TGCGCCAGCAGCCAAGGGCTAGCGGGAGTTGATGAGACCCAGTACTTC.

The rearrangement uses TRBV6-2 or TRBV6-3 and TRBJ2-4; TRBD2 agrees at 7 bases. Germline values: CDR1 MNHEY, CDR2 SVGEGT. V trimming: 0 bases; J trimming: 7 bases; junction bases outside the gene matches: 3. The CDR3 has 14 residues. As DNA, the CDR3 is TGTGCCAGCAGTTACTCCGGGACTACCAACATTCAGTACTTC. This gives the protein CASSYSGTTNIQYF.

The chain carries TRBV3-1 (or the pseudogene TRBV3-2) and TRBJ2-1, with TRBD2 matching over 13 bases. With 1 base clipped from V and 2 bases from J, the junction kept 8 bases outside the gene matches. The germline V gene has CDR1 LGHDT and CDR2 YNNKEL (reference sequence). CDR3 size: 19 residues. In DNA, the CDR3 is TGTGCCAGCAGCCAAGGAATCCTAGGACTAGCGGGAGCCTACAATGAGCAGTTCTTC. Translation gives CASSQGILGLAGAYNEQFF.

This clone was observed a handful of times. The chain has TRBV7-9 and TRBJ1-5; TRBD1 aligns across 10 bases. The CDR3 covers 16 residues. Trimming removed 3 bases from V and 6 bases from J; junction bases left unmatched: 8. The V gene's germline CDR1 is SEHNR and CDR2 FQNEAQ (reference sequence). CDR3 residues: CASSFFAGTGVQPQHF. The CDR3 coding sequence is TGTGCCAGCAGCTTCTTCGCTGGGACAGGGGTTCAGCCCCAGCATTTT. The full variable domain, completed using reference TRBV7-9 and TRBJ1-5, is DTGVSQNPRHKITKRGQNVTFRCDPISEHNRLYWYRQTLGQGPEFLTYFQNEAQLEKSRLLSDRFSAERPKGSFSTLEIQRTEQGDSAMYLCASSFFAGTGVQPQHFGDGTRLSIL.

This CDR3 reads CASSVTAGGSGNTIYF. The DNA of the CDR3 is TGTGCCAGCAGCGTCACGGCAGGAGGGAGTGGAAACACCATATATTTT. This chain connects TRBV9 to TRBJ1-3, with D unresolved. V lost 2 bases and J 3 bases, leaving 15 bases between the germline ends. The CDR3 length is 16 residues. CDR1 and CDR2 from the germline V gene are SGDLS and YYNGEE.

This clone was recorded once. V gene TRBV7-2 combines with J gene TRBJ2-7; 9 nucleotides match TRBD2. This CDR3 contains 16 residues. V lost 0 bases and J lost 4; bases outside the gene matches: 7. Germline-derived CDR1 and CDR2 are SGHTA and FQGNSA. CDR3 amino acids: CASSLAAGGLGYEQYF. The DNA for the CDR3 is TGTGCCAGCAGCTTAGCGGCGGGGGGGCTTGGATACGAGCAGTACTTC.

Only one count was recorded for this clone. CDR3 bases: TGTGCCAGCTCACCACAGACAGGGATAAACACCGGGGAGCTGTTTTTT. This codes for CASSPQTGINTGELFF. The chain is built from TRBV18 and TRBJ2-2; TRBD1 matches 7 bases. The CDR3 has 16 amino acids. Germline V CDR1 and CDR2: KGHSH, LQKENI. V lost 1 base to trimming and J lost 2 bases; unmatched junction nucleotides: 4.

This chain joins TRBV28 and TRBJ1-5; D perhaps matches TRBD1 (6 bases). Trimming stripped 5 bases from V and 0 bases from J, with 20 bases between. Germline loops: CDR1 MDHEN, CDR2 SYDVKM. This CDR3 spans 18 amino acids. The CDR3 region is CASSPDRLLSYSNQPQHF. The CDR3 DNA follows: TGTGCCAGCAGTCCCGACAGGCTACTCTCCTATAGCAATCAGCCCCAGCATTTT.

The rearrangement uses TRBV11-2 and TRBJ2-5; 7 nucleotides agree with TRBD2. This CDR3 comprises 16 residues. With 1 base clipped from V and 1 base from J, the junction kept 6 bases outside the gene matches. Germline CDR1 SGHAT, CDR2 FQNNGV. The CDR3 spells CASSLALGGGQETQYF. CDR3 DNA: TGTGCCAGCAGCTTAGCTCTTGGGGGGGGCCAAGAGACCCAGTACTTC.